The following is a TCR beta chain sequence with its context. Profiled with immunoSEQ multiplex PCR; TCRdb holds only in-frame clones, not every one. This table holds roughly 57,000 clones, 60% to 80% found once. The sample originates from a study of blood T cell repertoires in COVID-19. Overall study context: Samples of COVID-19 (acute and convalescent) were obtained from the United States, Italy and Spain. From T cells, B-cell-depleted T cells, or PBMCs came the material, which was cDNA or gDNA.

The V gene lost 5 bases and the J gene lost 10 bases, with 14 bases spanning the gap. Germline loops: CDR1 MNHEY, CDR2 SVGEGT. This CDR3 region has 12 residues. V gene TRBV6-2 or TRBV6-3 combines with J gene TRBJ1-1, with D perhaps TRBD1 (5 bases). The source of this sequence is a man in his sixties with acute or convalescent COVID-19. Sequenced input: peripheral blood. For the CDR3, the DNA is TGTGCCAGCAGTGAGCCAGGGAGGGGAGCTTTCTTT. It specifies CASSEPGRGAFF.